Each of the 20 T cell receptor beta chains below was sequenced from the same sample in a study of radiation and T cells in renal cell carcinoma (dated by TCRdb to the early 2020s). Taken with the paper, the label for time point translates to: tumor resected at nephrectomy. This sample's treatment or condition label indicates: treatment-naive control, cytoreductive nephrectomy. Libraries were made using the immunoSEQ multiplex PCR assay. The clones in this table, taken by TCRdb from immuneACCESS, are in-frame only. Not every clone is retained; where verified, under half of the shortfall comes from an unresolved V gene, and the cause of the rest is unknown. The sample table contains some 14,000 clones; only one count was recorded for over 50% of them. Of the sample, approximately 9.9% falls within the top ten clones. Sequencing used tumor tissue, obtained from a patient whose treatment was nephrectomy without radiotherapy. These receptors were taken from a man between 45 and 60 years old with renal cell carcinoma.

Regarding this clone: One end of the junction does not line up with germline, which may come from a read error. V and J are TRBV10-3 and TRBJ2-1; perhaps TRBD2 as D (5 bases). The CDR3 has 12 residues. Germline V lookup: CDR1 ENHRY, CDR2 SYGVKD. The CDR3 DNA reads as TGTGCCAGCAGTTACAAGGGAGATCGGCAGTTCTTC. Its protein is CASSYKGDRQFF.

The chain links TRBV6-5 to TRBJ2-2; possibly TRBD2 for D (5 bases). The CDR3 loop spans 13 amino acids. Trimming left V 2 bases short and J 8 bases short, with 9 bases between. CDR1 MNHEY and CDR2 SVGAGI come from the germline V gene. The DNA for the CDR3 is TGTGCCAGCAGTTACACTAGATCTGGGGAGCTGTTTTTT. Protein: CASSYTRSGELFF.

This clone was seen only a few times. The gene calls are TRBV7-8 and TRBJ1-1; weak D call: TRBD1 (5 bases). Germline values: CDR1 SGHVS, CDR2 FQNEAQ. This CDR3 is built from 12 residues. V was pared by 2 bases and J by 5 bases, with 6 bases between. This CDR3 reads CASSLSGTEAFF. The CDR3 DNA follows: TGTGCCAGCAGCTTATCAGGGACTGAAGCTTTCTTT.

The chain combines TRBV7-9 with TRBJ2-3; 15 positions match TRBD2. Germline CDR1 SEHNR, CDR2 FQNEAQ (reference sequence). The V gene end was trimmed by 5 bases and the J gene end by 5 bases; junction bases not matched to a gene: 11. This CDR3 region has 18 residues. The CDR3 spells CASSMSSGLAGGRDTQYF. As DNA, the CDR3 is TGTGCCAGCAGCATGTCCTCGGGACTAGCGGGGGGAAGAGATACGCAGTATTTT.

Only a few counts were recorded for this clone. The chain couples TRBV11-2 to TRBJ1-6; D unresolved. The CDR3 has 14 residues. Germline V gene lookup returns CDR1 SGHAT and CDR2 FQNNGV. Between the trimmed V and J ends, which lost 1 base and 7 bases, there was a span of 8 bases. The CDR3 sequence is CASSLGDTNSPLHF. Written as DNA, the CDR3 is TGTGCCAGCAGCTTAGGCGACACAAATTCACCCCTCCACTTT.

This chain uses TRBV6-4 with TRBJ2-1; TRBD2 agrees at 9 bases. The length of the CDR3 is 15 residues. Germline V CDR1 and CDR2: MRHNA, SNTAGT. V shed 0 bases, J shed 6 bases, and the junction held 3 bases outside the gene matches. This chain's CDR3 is CASSDSLAGANEQFF. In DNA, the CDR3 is TGTGCCAGCAGTGACTCTTTAGCGGGAGCCAATGAGCAGTTCTTC.

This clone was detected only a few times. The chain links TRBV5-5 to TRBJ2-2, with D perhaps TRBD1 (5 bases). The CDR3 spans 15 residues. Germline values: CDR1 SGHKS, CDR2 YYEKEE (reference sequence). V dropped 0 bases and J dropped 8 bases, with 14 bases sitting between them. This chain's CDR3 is CASSLGRDFLGELFF. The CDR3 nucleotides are TGTGCCAGCAGCTTGGGCAGGGATTTTTTAGGGGAGCTGTTTTTT.

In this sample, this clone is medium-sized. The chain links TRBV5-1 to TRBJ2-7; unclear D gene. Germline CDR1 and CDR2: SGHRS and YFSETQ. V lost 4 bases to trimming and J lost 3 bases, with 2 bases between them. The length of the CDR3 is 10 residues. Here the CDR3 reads CASSSYEQYF. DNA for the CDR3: TGCGCCAGCAGCAGCTACGAGCAGTACTTC.

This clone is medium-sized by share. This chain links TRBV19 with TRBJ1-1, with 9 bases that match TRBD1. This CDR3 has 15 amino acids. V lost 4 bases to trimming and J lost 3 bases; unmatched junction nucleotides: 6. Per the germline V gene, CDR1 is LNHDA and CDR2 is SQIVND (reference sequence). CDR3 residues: CASSRNRGQDTEAFF. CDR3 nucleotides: TGTGCCAGTAGTAGAAACAGGGGGCAGGACACTGAAGCTTTCTTT.

The CDR3 region has the DNA TGTGCCAGCAGCTCGAACGCCGGCGGTCGCTCCTACGAGCAGTACTTC. Amino acid sequence: CASSSNAGGRSYEQYF. This chain connects TRBV5-4 to TRBJ2-7, with D unclear. Germline V gene lookup returns CDR1 SGHNT and CDR2 YYREEE (reference sequence). The CDR3 runs 16 residues. Trimming took off 3 bases at V and 0 bases at J, with 16 bases between the two ends.

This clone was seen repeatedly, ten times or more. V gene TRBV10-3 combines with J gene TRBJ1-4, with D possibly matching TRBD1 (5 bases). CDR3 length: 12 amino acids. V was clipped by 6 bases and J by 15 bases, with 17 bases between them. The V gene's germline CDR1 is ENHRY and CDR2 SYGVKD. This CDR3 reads CAISPDSTVVFF. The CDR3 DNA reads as TGTGCCATCAGCCCCGACAGTACGGTGGTGTTTTTT.

The CDR3 sequence is CASRSTAGNEQFF. For the CDR3, the DNA is TGTGCCAGCAGGTCGACCGCTGGCAATGAGCAGTTCTTC. This chain connects TRBV28 to TRBJ2-1; D not certain. The V end was cut by 6 bases, the J end by 6 bases, with 12 bases between. The CDR3 contains 13 residues. Germline lookup yields CDR1 MDHEN and CDR2 SYDVKM.

The CDR3 DNA reads TGTGCCAGCAGTGTGGGAGCGGGAGAGACCCAGTACTTC. Its translation is CASSVGAGETQYF. This chain connects TRBV2 to TRBJ2-5, with D tentatively TRBD2 (6 bases). This CDR3 has 13 amino acids. CDR1 SNHLY and CDR2 FYNNEI come from the germline V gene. V was pared by 4 bases and J by 4 bases, with 10 bases between.

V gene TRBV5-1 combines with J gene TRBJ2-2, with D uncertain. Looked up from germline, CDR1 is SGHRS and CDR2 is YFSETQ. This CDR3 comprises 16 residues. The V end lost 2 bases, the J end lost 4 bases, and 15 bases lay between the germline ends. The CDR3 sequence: CASSLNEGPPTGELFF. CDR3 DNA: TGCGCCAGCAGCTTAAACGAAGGGCCTCCCACCGGGGAGCTGTTTTTT.

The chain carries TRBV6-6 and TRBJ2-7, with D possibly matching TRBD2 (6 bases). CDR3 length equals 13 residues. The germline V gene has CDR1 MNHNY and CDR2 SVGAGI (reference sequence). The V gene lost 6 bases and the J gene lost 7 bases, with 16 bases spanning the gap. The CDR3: CASSPGDAGEQYF. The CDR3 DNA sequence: TGTGCCAGCAGCCCGGGCGACGCGGGGGAGCAGTACTTC.

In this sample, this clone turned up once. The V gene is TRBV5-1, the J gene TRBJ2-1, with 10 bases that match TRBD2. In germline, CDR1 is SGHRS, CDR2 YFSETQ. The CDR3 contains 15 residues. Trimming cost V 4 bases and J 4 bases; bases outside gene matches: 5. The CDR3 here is CASSQAGGTYNEQFF. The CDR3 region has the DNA TGCGCCAGCAGCCAAGCGGGAGGGACTTACAATGAGCAGTTCTTC.

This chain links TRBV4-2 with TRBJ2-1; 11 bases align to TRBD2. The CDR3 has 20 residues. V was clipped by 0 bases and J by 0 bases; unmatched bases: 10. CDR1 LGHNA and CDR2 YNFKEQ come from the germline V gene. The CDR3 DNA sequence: TGTGCCAGCAGCCAAGATCGTGGACTAGCGGGCCTGAGCTCCTACAATGAGCAGTTCTTC. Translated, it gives CASSQDRGLAGLSSYNEQFF.

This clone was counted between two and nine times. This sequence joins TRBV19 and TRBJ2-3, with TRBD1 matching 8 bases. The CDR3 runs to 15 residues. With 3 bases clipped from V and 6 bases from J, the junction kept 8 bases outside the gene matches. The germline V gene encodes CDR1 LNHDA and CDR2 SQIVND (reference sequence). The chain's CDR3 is CASSIMAGGGDTQYF. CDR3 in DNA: TGTGCCAGTAGTATTATGGCAGGGGGCGGTGATACGCAGTATTTT.

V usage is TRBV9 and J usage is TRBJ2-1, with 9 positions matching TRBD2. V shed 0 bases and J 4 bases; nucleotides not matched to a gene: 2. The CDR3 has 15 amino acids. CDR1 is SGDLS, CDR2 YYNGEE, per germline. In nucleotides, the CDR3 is TGTGCCAGCAGCGTAGGACTAGCGGATTACAATGAGCAGTTCTTC. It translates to CASSVGLADYNEQFF.

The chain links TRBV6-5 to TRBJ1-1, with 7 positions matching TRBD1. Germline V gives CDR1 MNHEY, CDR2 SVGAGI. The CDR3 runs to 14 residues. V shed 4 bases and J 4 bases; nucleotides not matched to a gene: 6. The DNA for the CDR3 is TGTGCCAGCAGTTCGAGGGGGCTGGGCACTGAAGCTTTCTTT. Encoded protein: CASSSRGLGTEAFF.